This paragraph covers one T cell receptor beta chain sequence. These data belong to a study of blood T cell repertoires in COVID-19. V lost 4 bases and J lost 1, with 11 bases in between. The CDR3 has 15 amino acids. Germline-derived CDR1 and CDR2 are SGHTA and FQGNSA. The method was immunoSEQ multiplex PCR; TCRdb's version includes in-frame clones alone and lacks a portion of them. The sample shows 200,000 to 250,000 clones, 85% to 90% of them seen only once. The sequence was collected from an elderly man with acute or convalescent COVID-19. The V and J genes are TRBV7-2 and TRBJ1-3, with D uncertain. Source material: peripheral blood. The CDR3 here is CASSSGRLSGNTIYF. For the CDR3, the DNA is TGTGCCAGCAGCTCGGGGAGGTTGTCTGGAAACACCATATATTTT. The full variable domain, completed using reference TRBV7-2 and TRBJ1-3, is GAGVSQSPSNKVTEKGKDVELRCDPISGHTALYWYRQSLGQGLEFLIYFQGNSAPDKSGLPSDRFSAERTGGSVSTLTIQRTQQEDSAVYLCASSSGRLSGNTIYFGEGSWLTVV.